This T cell receptor (beta chain) was identified in a study of cytomegalovirus exposure and HLA in healthy donors. V was pared by 4 bases and J by 1 base, with 4 bases of the junction left unmatched. The V gene's germline CDR1 is WNHNN and CDR2 SYGVQD (reference sequence). This CDR3 contains 15 residues. The PCR contained 60 Vbeta and 13 Jbeta primers. The repertoire was sequenced with immunoSEQ multiplex PCR; TCRdb's copy has only in-frame clones and lacks some. The repertoire holds some 150,000 clones, with roughly 80% as singletons. Sequencing used PBMCs. The source is a man aged 40-50 years in good health and CMV-seropositive. The chain uses TRBV10-1 and TRBJ2-3; 8 positions agree with TRBD2. As DNA, the CDR3 is TGCGCCAGCAGTGTAACGGGACTAGGCACAGATACGCAGTATTTT. It codes for CASSVTGLGTDTQYF.